Presented here are 12 T cell receptor beta chains from one specimen sequenced in a study of cytomegalovirus exposure and HLA in healthy donors. Vbeta (60) and Jbeta (13) primers were used in the PCR. The assay was immunoSEQ multiplex PCR, and TCRdb's table has in-frame clones only and misses some. The profile shows approximately 140,000 clones, 70% to 80% of them singletons. The material sequenced was PBMCs. The receptors derive from a woman between 40 and 50 years old in good health and CMV-seropositive.

The gene calls are TRBV19 and TRBJ2-1, with TRBD2 matching over 7 bases. V shed 2 bases and J 7 bases; nucleotides not matched to a gene: 8. Germline V gene sequence: CDR1 LNHDA, CDR2 SQIVND (reference sequence). This CDR3 comprises 15 residues. CDR3 nucleotides: TGTGCCAGTAGTATAACGACGGGAGGTGGGAATGAGCAGTTCTTC. Protein sequence: CASSITTGGGNEQFF. Full variable domain (missing parts from reference TRBV19 and TRBJ2-1): DGGITQSPKYLFRKEGQNVTLSCEQNLNHDAMYWYRQDPGQGLRLIYYSQIVNDFQKGDIAEGYSVSREKKESFPLTVTSAQKNPTAFYLCASSITTGGGNEQFFGPGTRLTVL.

V and J are TRBV18 and TRBJ2-7, with 7 bases fitting TRBD2. CDR1 is KGHSH and CDR2 is LQKENI in the germline V gene. The CDR3 runs 16 residues. Losses at the gene ends were 1 base for V and 0 bases for J; bases not matched to a gene: 6. The CDR3 reads CASSPQEAGPSYEQYF. CDR3 DNA: TGTGCCAGCTCACCACAGGAAGCGGGACCCTCCTACGAGCAGTACTTC.

This rearrangement joins TRBV27 to TRBJ1-5; TRBD1 matches 9 bases. Germline values: CDR1 MNHEY, CDR2 SMNVEV (reference sequence). The trim removed 5 bases at V and 7 bases at J, leaving 3 bases unmatched. CDR3 length equals 13 residues. Here the CDR3 reads CASSITGGQPQHF. In nucleotides, the CDR3 is TGTGCCAGCAGTATCACAGGGGGCCAGCCCCAGCATTTT.

V gene TRBV27 combines with J gene TRBJ1-4, with 9 bases aligning to TRBD1. This CDR3 contains 15 residues. Germline CDR1 reads MNHEY; CDR2 reads SMNVEV (reference sequence). V shed 5 bases, J shed 8 bases, and the junction held 9 bases outside the gene matches. The CDR3 here is CASSAQQGAREKLFF. CDR3 DNA sequence: TGTGCCAGCAGTGCCCAACAGGGGGCCCGGGAAAAACTGTTTTTT.

This sequence joins TRBV4-1 and TRBJ1-5; tentatively, D is TRBD1 (5 bases). Germline V gives CDR1 MGHRA, CDR2 YSYEKL. Trimming removed 1 base from V and 7 bases from J, with 14 bases in between. This CDR3 is built from 15 residues. In DNA form, the CDR3 reads TGCGCCAGCAGCCAAGCTCAGGTGGGGCGCCAGCCCCAGCATTTT. It encodes CASSQAQVGRQPQHF.

The chain joins TRBV7-9 to TRBJ2-5; 9 nucleotides align to TRBD1. Trimming cost V 2 bases and J 2 bases; bases outside gene matches: 6. This CDR3 comprises 16 residues. Germline CDR1 SEHNR, CDR2 FQNEAQ (reference sequence). CDR3 sequence: CASSLSGTGRQETQYF. The CDR3 DNA is TGTGCCAGCAGCTTATCCGGGACAGGGCGGCAAGAGACCCAGTACTTC.

This clone has a handful of counts. The V gene is TRBV29-1, the J gene TRBJ2-7; the match to TRBD1 covers 9 bases. The junction had 9 bases not matched to a gene; V was cut back by 5 bases and J by 4 bases. CDR3 length equals 14 residues. CDR1 and CDR2 from the germline V gene are SQVTM and ANQGSEA. In DNA, the CDR3 is TGCAGCGTTCGTGCCGGGACAGGGAAATACGAGCAGTACTTC. Encoded protein: CSVRAGTGKYEQYF.

The rearrangement joins TRBV5-6 to TRBJ2-4; D remains unclear. CDR1 and CDR2 (germline): SGHDT, YYEEEE. The CDR3 totals 15 residues. The germline V and J ends were trimmed by 1 base and 0 bases, with 8 bases remaining between them. CDR3 coding DNA: TGTGCCAGCAGCTTGCGTACGGGAGCCAAAAACATTCAGTACTTC. It codes for CASSLRTGAKNIQYF.

This clone was seen a single time. This sample includes further DNA sequences coding for the same CDR3. The chain couples TRBV10-2 to TRBJ1-2; tentative D call: TRBD1 (5 bases). Germline V gene sequence: CDR1 WSHSY, CDR2 SAAADI. The CDR3 covers 12 residues. The germline V and J ends were trimmed by 6 bases and 14 bases, with 19 bases remaining between them. CDR3 coding DNA: TGCGCCAGCAGCCGACAGCATCCCCCGATAACCTTC. The encoded protein is CASSRQHPPITF.

This clone was recorded once. The chain joins TRBV5-1 to TRBJ2-3; 10 nucleotides agree with TRBD2. V shed 2 bases, J shed 2 bases, and the junction held 2 bases outside the gene matches. CDR1 and CDR2 (germline): SGHRS, YFSETQ. There are 15 residues in the CDR3. The CDR3 sequence: CASSLGLADTDTQYF. The CDR3 DNA follows: TGCGCCAGCAGCTTAGGACTAGCGGACACAGATACGCAGTATTTT.

The chain joins TRBV5-1 to TRBJ1-1; 9 nucleotides agree with TRBD1. This CDR3 has 16 amino acids. V was clipped by 4 bases and J by 0 bases; unmatched bases: 7. The germline gives CDR1 SGHRS, CDR2 YFSETQ. The chain's CDR3 is CASSLGTGLMNTEAFF. The CDR3 DNA reads TGCGCCAGCAGCCTCGGGACAGGGCTAATGAACACTGAAGCTTTCTTT.

The chain links TRBV5-1 to TRBJ2-7; the match to TRBD1 covers 9 bases. J gave up 5 bases and V 7 bases, and 10 bases lay outside the gene matches. The CDR3 sequence is 14 residues long. Germline CDR1 and CDR2: SGHRS and YFSETQ. CDR3 nucleotide sequence: TGCGCCAGCCGAGAAGGGGACAGGGTCGACGAGCAGTACTTC. It is translated as CASREGDRVDEQYF.